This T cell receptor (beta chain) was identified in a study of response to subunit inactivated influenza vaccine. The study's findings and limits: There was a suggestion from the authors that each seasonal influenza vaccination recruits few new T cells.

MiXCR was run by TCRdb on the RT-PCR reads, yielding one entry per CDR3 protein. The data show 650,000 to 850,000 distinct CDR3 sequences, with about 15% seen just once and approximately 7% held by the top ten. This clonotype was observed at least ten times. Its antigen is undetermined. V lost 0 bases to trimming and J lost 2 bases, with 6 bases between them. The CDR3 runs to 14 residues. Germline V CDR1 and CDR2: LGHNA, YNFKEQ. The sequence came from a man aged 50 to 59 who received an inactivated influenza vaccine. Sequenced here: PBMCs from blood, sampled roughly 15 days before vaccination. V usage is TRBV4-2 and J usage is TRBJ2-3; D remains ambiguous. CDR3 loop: CASSQDPFTDTQYF. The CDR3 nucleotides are TGTGCCAGCAGCCAAGACCCCTTCACAGATACGCAGTATTTT.